These T cell receptor beta chains were read from a single sample in a study of PD-1 blockade in classical Hodgkin lymphoma. Sequencing was performed with immunoSEQ multiplex PCR; in TCRdb, only in-frame clones are kept and a portion is missing. The table includes approximately 61,000 clones, around nine tenths detected once. The source was peripheral blood mononuclear cells (PBMCs), collected before the fourth cycle of nivolumab. These receptor sequences come from a human donor with classical Hodgkin lymphoma. The CDR3 runs from the conserved cysteine through the conserved F or W. D genes are given only for firm matches. Expanded clones get a size class; other rows say once, few or many, or leave the size out.

TRBD1	.	TRBV5-1	TRBJ1-6	TGCGCCAGCAGCCAAGGGACAGGGAATAATTCACCCCTCCACTTT	CASSQGTGNNSPLHF
.	.	TRBV7-9	TRBJ1-2	TGTGCCAGCAGCTTAGCTACTAACTATGGCTACACCTTC	CASSLATNYGYTF
.	.	TRBV28	TRBJ1-2	TGTGCCAGCAGTCCTATTAACAGGAATGGCTACACCTTC	CASSPINRNGYTF
.	.	TRBV5-1	TRBJ1-6	TGCGCCAGCAGCTTGGCCGGCAGGAATTCACCCCTCCACTTT	CASSLAGRNSPLHF
.	.	TRBV28	TRBJ1-6	TGTGCCAGCATAAGGACCTATAATTCACCCCTCCACTTT	CASIRTYNSPLHF
TRBD1	.	TRBV6-5	TRBJ2-7	TGTGCCAGCAGTCTCCGGGACAGGGTGTACGAGCAGTACTTC	CASSLRDRVYEQYF
.	.	TRBV9	TRBJ2-6	TGTGCCAGCAGCGTCGAAGTCTCTGGGGCCAACGTCCTGACTTTC	CASSVEVSGANVLTF
.	once	TRBV9	TRBJ2-6	TGTGCCAGCAGCGTAGGAGGGGCTGGGGCCAACGTCCTGACTTTC	CASSVGGAGANVLTF
TRBD2	.	TRBV9	TRBJ2-5	TGTGCCAGCAGCCCATCTAGCGGGGGGGGGCAGGAGACCCAGTACTTC	CASSPSSGGGQETQYF
.	.	TRBV6-6	TRBJ1-2	TGTGCCAGCAGTCCGGGCAGGGGTCTTAACTATGGCTACACCTTC	CASSPGRGLNYGYTF
.	.	TRBV27	TRBJ2-7	TGTGCCAGCAGTTTAGAGAGCTCCTACGAGCAGTACTTC	CASSLESSYEQYF
.	.	TRBV4-1	TRBJ1-3	TGCGCCAGCAGCCAGTTACTCAAGGTACAGACAAACACCATATATTTT	CASSQLLKVQTNTIYF
.	.	TRBV7-7	TRBJ2-5	TGTGCCAGCAGCCTCGAGCAGGGAGTCCGAGAGACCCAGTACTTC	CASSLEQGVRETQYF
TRBD1	.	TRBV11-2	TRBJ1-3	TGTGCCAGCAGCCGCATACAGGGGGCAAGAAACACCATATATTTT	CASSRIQGARNTIYF
TRBD1	once	TRBV6-5	TRBJ1-2	TGTGCCAGCAGTTACTCGACAGGGAACAGTGGCTACACCTTC	CASSYSTGNSGYTF
TRBD2	few	TRBV6-5	TRBJ2-3	TGTGCCAGCAGTTATTCTAGCGGGGGGGCCGCAGATACGCAGTATTTT	CASSYSSGGAADTQYF
TRBD1	.	TRBV5-1	TRBJ2-7	TGCGCCAGCAGCTTGAGCGGACAGGGGCACGAGCAGTACTTC	CASSLSGQGHEQYF
.	.	TRBV28	TRBJ1-6	TGTGCCAGCAGTCCCCGGATTCGTTCACCCCTCCACTTT	CASSPRIRSPLHF
.	.	TRBV6-5	TRBJ1-1	TGTGCCAGCAGATGGAGGGCGCCGAACACTGAAGCTTTCTTT	CASRWRAPNTEAFF
.	.	TRBV5-1	TRBJ1-1	TGCGCCAGCAGCTCGTTATCCCAATCGAACACTGAAGCTTTCTTT	CASSSLSQSNTEAFF
TRBD1	.	TRBV5-1	TRBJ1-2	TGCGCCAGCAGCTTGGGGACAGGGGCAGGGTATGGCTACACCTTC	CASSLGTGAGYGYTF
.	.	TRBV14	TRBJ1-5	TGTGCCAGCAGCCAGGGGCATCAGCCCCAGCATTTT	CASSQGHQPQHF
.	.	TRBV28	TRBJ1-6	TGTGCCAGCAGTTTTCCGGGCGGTCTTAATTCACCCCTCCACTTT	CASSFPGGLNSPLHF
.	.	TRBV6-6	TRBJ2-7	TGTGCCAGCAGAAACCGGGACACCAACTACGAGCAGTACTTC	CASRNRDTNYEQYF
.	.	TRBV6-1	TRBJ2-7	TGTGCCACCCCACGGGATCGAGGGCCCTACGAGCAGTACTTC	CATPRDRGPYEQYF
TRBD1	.	TRBV7-9	TRBJ1-2	TGTGCCAGCAGCTTAAGAACAGGGGGTATTGGCTACACCTTC	CASSLRTGGIGYTF
.	.	TRBV27	TRBJ2-7	TGTGCCAGCGGCTTTGGGAGGAGCTCCTACGAGCAGTACTTC	CASGFGRSSYEQYF
.	.	TRBV19	TRBJ1-5	TGTGCCAGCCGCCTCGGGAGCAGGAGTAATCAGCCCCAGCATTTT	CASRLGSRSNQPQHF
TRBD2	.	TRBV18	TRBJ2-3	TGTGCCAGCTCACCCTTGACTAGCGGGAGGGCTTTAGATACGCAGTATTTT	CASSPLTSGRALDTQYF
TRBD1	.	TRBV15	TRBJ1-5	TGTGCCACCAGCACCCTAGGGGGCGAGCCCCAGCATTTT	CATSTLGGEPQHF
.	once	TRBV5-1	TRBJ2-2	TGCGCCAGCAGCTTGGCCGGTGCCACCGGGGAGCTGTTTTTT	CASSLAGATGELFF
.	few	TRBV6-4	TRBJ1-1	TGTGCCAGCAGTGTCGAAGTGCAGGGAACTGAAGCTTTCTTT	CASSVEVQGTEAFF
.	once	TRBV5-1	TRBJ2-3	TGCGCCAGCAGCTCCCGGCTAAGCACAGATACGCAGTATTTT	CASSSRLSTDTQYF
.	.	TRBV7-8	TRBJ2-2	TGTGCCAGCATGTTCGGGAACACCGGGGAGCTGTTTTTT	CASMFGNTGELFF
TRBD1	.	TRBV7-9	TRBJ2-2	TGTGCCAGCAGCCTCGGGACAGGGGGCGTCGGGGAGCTGTTTTTT	CASSLGTGGVGELFF
.	.	TRBV18	TRBJ2-7	TGTGCCAGCTCACTCCGGACAGAGGGCGAGCAGTACTTC	CASSLRTEGEQYF
.	.	TRBV10-2	TRBJ1-5	TGCGCCAGCAGTGAGTCAAGGCCCTACGGACAGCCCCAGCATTTT	CASSESRPYGQPQHF
.	.	TRBV5-1	TRBJ2-5	TGCGCCAGCAGCCGGGCGGGGCGGCAAGAGACCCAGTACTTC	CASSRAGRQETQYF
TRBD1	.	TRBV27	TRBJ2-7	TGTGCCAGCAGTTTACCCCGACAGGGGTCCTACGAGCAGTACTTC	CASSLPRQGSYEQYF
TRBD1	.	TRBV5-1	TRBJ1-3	TGCGCCAGCAGCTTCAGGGGGATCACTGGAAACACCATATATTTT	CASSFRGITGNTIYF
.	.	TRBV4-2	TRBJ1-3	TGTGCCAGCGCCACCAGCCGCAGCAGCACTGGAAACACCATATATTTT	CASATSRSSTGNTIYF
.	.	TRBV15	TRBJ2-7	TGTGCCACCAGCAGGGGTAGCCCTAGCCCTATTCCAATCTACGAGCAGTACTTC	CATSRGSPSPIPIYEQYF
.	.	TRBV28	TRBJ2-6	TGTGCCAGCAGTTCGGGCGGGGCAGGGAATTCTGGGGCCAACGTCCTGACTTTC	CASSSGGAGNSGANVLTF
TRBD2	.	TRBV4-2	TRBJ2-3	TGTGCCAGCAGCCAATTAAGGAGCGGGGGGGGACCCACAGATACGCAGTATTTT	CASSQLRSGGGPTDTQYF
TRBD2	.	TRBV2	TRBJ2-3	TGTGCCAGCAGTGGGGCCAGCGGGGGTAAAGGAGATACGCAGTATTTT	CASSGASGGKGDTQYF
.	.	TRBV13	TRBJ1-6	TGTGCCAGCAGCTTAAGACAGAGCTCCTATAATTCACCCCTCCACTTT	CASSLRQSSYNSPLHF
.	.	TRBV11-2	TRBJ2-7	TGTGCCAGCAGCTTACCCTCCTACGAGCAGTACTTC	CASSLPSYEQYF
.	few	TRBV28	TRBJ1-2	TGTGCCAGCAGTATGGGGGGCTTTAACTATGGCTACACCTTC	CASSMGGFNYGYTF
.	.	TRBV7-6	TRBJ2-1	TGTGCCAGCAGCCCGAGAAGGTACAATGAGCAGTTCTTC	CASSPRRYNEQFF
TRBD1	.	TRBV9	TRBJ2-1	TGTGCCAGCAGCGTAGTCCCCAGGGGGAGTTACAATGAGCAGTTCTTC	CASSVVPRGSYNEQFF
TRBD2	.	TRBV11-1	TRBJ2-5	TGTGCCAGCAGACTCACTAGCGGGGTCCAAGAGACCCAGTACTTC	CASRLTSGVQETQYF